A single sample gave rise to the 26 T cell receptor beta chains below, sequenced in a study of blood T cell repertoires in COVID-19. Assay used: immunoSEQ multiplex PCR; TCRdb lists only in-frame clones, some missing. The sample has about 180,000 clones, about 91% seen once. Specimen: peripheral blood. These receptor sequences come from a young woman with acute or convalescent COVID-19.

The rearrangement uses TRBV6-1 and TRBJ1-4; TRBD1 is a possible D gene (5 bases). Germline values: CDR1 MNHNS, CDR2 SASEGT. The V end was cut by 3 bases, the J end by 8 bases, with 13 bases between. The CDR3 runs to 14 residues. The chain's CDR3 is CASSETALREKLFF. Written as DNA, the CDR3 is TGTGCCAGCAGTGAGACAGCCCTTAGGGAAAAACTGTTTTTT.

The J gene is TRBJ1-5, the V gene TRBV7-9; 8 bases agree with TRBD1. V gave up 7 bases and J gave up 2 bases; unmatched junction bases: 4. Germline V gene lookup returns CDR1 SEHNR and CDR2 FQNEAQ (reference sequence). This CDR3 contains 14 residues. CDR3 protein: CASKDRVGNQPQHF. In nucleotides, the CDR3 is TGTGCCAGCAAGGACAGGGTCGGCAATCAGCCCCAGCATTTT.

For the CDR3, the DNA is TGCGCCAGCAGCTTTCTAACAGAGGGTGAGCAGTTCTTC. Its protein product is CASSFLTEGEQFF. The chain combines TRBV5-1 with TRBJ2-1, with D possibly being TRBD2 (5 bases). The CDR3 totals 13 residues. V shed 2 bases and J shed 9 bases, with 12 bases lying between them. Looked up from germline, CDR1 is SGHRS and CDR2 is YFSETQ.

The J gene is TRBJ2-2, the V gene TRBV7-9; TRBD1 aligns across 10 bases. Per the germline V gene, CDR1 is SEHNR and CDR2 is FQNEAQ (reference sequence). This CDR3 spans 17 amino acids. V lost 4 bases to trimming and J lost 7 bases; unmatched junction nucleotides: 12. This CDR3 reads CASSSGRDRGKIGELFF. In DNA, the CDR3 is TGTGCCAGCAGCTCAGGGCGGGACAGGGGAAAAATCGGGGAGCTGTTTTTT.

This clone turned up a few times. The chain couples TRBV3-1 (or the pseudogene TRBV3-2) to TRBJ2-7; D is possibly TRBD1 (6 bases). Germline V gives CDR1 LGHDT, CDR2 YNNKEL (reference sequence). The CDR3 is 12 amino acids. Trimming shortened V by 0 bases and J by 8 bases, and 8 bases separated the two germline ends. The CDR3 DNA reads as TGTGCCAGCAGCCAAGAGAGGGGGAAGCAGTACTTC. Amino acids: CASSQERGKQYF.

The chain joins TRBV7-8 to TRBJ2-7, with TRBD2 as a possible D gene (5 bases). V was shortened by 2 bases and J by 4 bases, with 9 bases between the two germline ends. The germline CDR1 and CDR2 sequences are SGHVS and FQNEAQ. The length of the CDR3 is 13 residues. The CDR3 DNA follows: TGTGCCAGCAGCTTATCTAGCAGTTACGAGCAGTACTTC. It codes for CASSLSSSYEQYF. The whole variable domain, remainder taken from reference TRBV7-8 and TRBJ2-7, is GAGVSQSPRYKVAKRGQDVALRCDPISGHVSLFWYQQALGQGPEFLTYFQNEAQLDKSGLPSDRFFAERPEGSVSTLKIQRTQQEDSAVYLCASSLSSSYEQYFGPGTRLTVT.

The chain joins TRBV6-5 to TRBJ1-1; TRBD1 agrees at 7 bases. V lost 8 bases to trimming and J lost 8 bases; unmatched junction nucleotides: 2. CDR3 length: 10 residues. Germline V gives CDR1 MNHEY, CDR2 SVGAGI. The CDR3 reads CASRQGEAFF. The CDR3 nucleotides read TGTGCCAGCCGACAGGGCGAAGCTTTCTTT.

The chain couples TRBV5-4 to TRBJ2-7; tentatively, D is TRBD1 (5 bases). The germline gives CDR1 SGHNT, CDR2 YYREEE (reference sequence). V lost 2 bases to trimming and J lost 5 bases, with 14 bases between them. This CDR3 has 14 residues. This CDR3 is CASSFGPGRNEQYF. The CDR3 nucleotides are TGTGCCAGCAGCTTTGGACCAGGGCGGAACGAGCAGTACTTC.

This clone was recorded only once. The chain recombines TRBV6-6 with TRBJ1-1, with D maybe TRBD1 (5 bases). Germline V gives CDR1 MNHNY, CDR2 SVGAGI (reference sequence). This CDR3 comprises 14 residues. V shed 4 bases and J shed 3 bases, with 12 bases lying between them. The CDR3, as DNA: TGTGCCAGCAGTTCACGACAGTCGGACACTGAAGCTTTCTTT. Amino acid sequence: CASSSRQSDTEAFF.

The CDR3 DNA reads as TGTGCCAGCAGTTACCTAGCGGGAGCTGGCACAGATACGCAGTATTTT. This sequence encodes CASSYLAGAGTDTQYF. V gene TRBV27 combines with J gene TRBJ2-3, with 10 positions matching TRBD2. The CDR3 consists of 16 residues. Germline trimming cut 4 bases from V and 1 base from J; bases unmatched to any gene: 5. Germline lookup yields CDR1 MNHEY and CDR2 SMNVEV (reference sequence).

This chain's CDR3 is CASSLQAGTIIDTQYF. CDR3 sequence (DNA): TGTGCCAGCAGCCTCCAAGCGGGAACAATAATTGATACGCAGTATTTT. This sequence joins TRBV27 and TRBJ2-3, with 7 bases identical to TRBD2. The germline gives CDR1 MNHEY, CDR2 SMNVEV (reference sequence). Germline trimming cut 6 bases from V and 6 bases from J; bases unmatched to any gene: 15. The CDR3 runs to 16 residues.

The rearrangement joins TRBV7-2 to TRBJ1-6; D gene ambiguous. This CDR3 spans 13 amino acids. Germline loops: CDR1 SGHTA, CDR2 FQGNSA. V was clipped by 7 bases and J by 10 bases, with 14 bases between them. CDR3 coding DNA: TGTGCCAGCACTTACCAATGGGAGTCACCCCTCCACTTT. Its protein is CASTYQWESPLHF.

This clone appeared once. The junction differs from germline at one of its ends, possibly a read error. The V gene is TRBV7-7, the J gene TRBJ1-6; D is undetermined. Per germline, CDR1 SSHAT and CDR2 FNYEAQ (reference sequence). This CDR3 region has 13 residues. In DNA form, the CDR3 reads TGTGCTAGCAGCTGGGAGGTGGGTTCACCCCTCCACTTT. Its translation: CASSWEVGSPLHF.

This clone was detected only once. CDR3 residues: CASSDQGNTEAFF. DNA of the CDR3: TGTGCCAGCAGTGATCAGGGAAACACTGAAGCTTTCTTT. The rearrangement uses TRBV2 and TRBJ1-1, with D tentatively TRBD1 (5 bases). The germline V gene has CDR1 SNHLY and CDR2 FYNNEI. V was trimmed by 3 bases and J by 2 bases, leaving 7 bases between them. The CDR3 is 13 amino acids. Based on the CDR3 plus reference TRBV2 and TRBJ1-1, the full variable domain is EPEVTQTPSHQVTQMGQEVILRCVPISNHLYFYWYRQILGQKVEFLVSFYNNEISEKSEIFDDQFSVERPDGSNFTLKIRSTKLEDSAMYFCASSDQGNTEAFFGQGTRLTVV.

The V gene is TRBV2, the J gene TRBJ2-7; a weak D match, TRBD1 (5 bases). V was cut by 4 bases and J by 3 bases, with 13 bases left in between. Germline V lookup: CDR1 SNHLY, CDR2 FYNNEI. The CDR3 loop spans 14 amino acids. The CDR3 spells CASSATVLGYEQYF. CDR3 DNA: TGTGCCAGCAGTGCGACAGTACTCGGCTACGAGCAGTACTTC. The full variable domain, with the rest looked up from reference TRBV2 and TRBJ2-7, is EPEVTQTPSHQVTQMGQEVILRCVPISNHLYFYWYRQILGQKVEFLVSFYNNEISEKSEIFDDQFSVERPDGSNFTLKIRSTKLEDSAMYFCASSATVLGYEQYFGPGTRLTVT.

V usage is TRBV5-1 and J usage is TRBJ2-7; TRBD1 matches at 7 bases. Germline-derived CDR1 and CDR2 are SGHRS and YFSETQ. The CDR3 sequence is 14 residues long. The J segment lost 4 bases and the V segment lost 6 bases, leaving 10 bases of the junction unmatched. The CDR3 region has the DNA TGCGCCAGCACCCCTGGGACAGTTGAATACGAGCAGTACTTC. Translating gives CASTPGTVEYEQYF.

This chain uses TRBV25-1 with TRBJ2-1; tentatively, D is TRBD2 (6 bases). This CDR3 contains 14 residues. CDR1 and CDR2 from the germline V gene are MGHDK and SYGVNS. Trimming took off 4 bases at V and 8 bases at J, with 15 bases between the two ends. The CDR3 spells CASSGIIAAHEQFF. The CDR3 DNA follows: TGTGCCAGCAGTGGAATCATAGCGGCCCATGAGCAGTTCTTC.

The chain carries TRBV3-1 (or the pseudogene TRBV3-2) and TRBJ2-3; a possible D gene is TRBD2 (5 bases). This CDR3 has 15 residues. Germline CDR1 reads LGHDT; CDR2 reads YNNKEL (reference sequence). Trimming removed 1 base at V and 5 bases at J, with 13 bases between. Here the CDR3 reads CASSQGGPQQDTQYF. The CDR3 nucleotides read TGTGCCAGCAGCCAAGGAGGGCCTCAACAAGATACGCAGTATTTT.

This chain connects TRBV19 to TRBJ2-2; 7 bases are shared with TRBD1. V lost 7 bases, J lost 4 bases, and 9 bases stayed unmatched. Germline loops: CDR1 LNHDA, CDR2 SQIVND (reference sequence). The CDR3 covers 15 residues. CDR3 sequence: CASTIRDRSTGELFF. In DNA form, the CDR3 reads TGTGCCAGTACAATCCGGGACAGATCCACCGGGGAGCTGTTTTTT. Full variable domain (outside the CDR3, taken from reference TRBV19 and TRBJ2-2): DGGITQSPKYLFRKEGQNVTLSCEQNLNHDAMYWYRQDPGQGLRLIYYSQIVNDFQKGDIAEGYSVSREKKESFPLTVTSAQKNPTAFYLCASTIRDRSTGELFFGEGSRLTVL.

The V call is TRBV5-8, the J call TRBJ1-1; a possible D gene is TRBD1 (5 bases). V lost 0 bases, J lost 1 base, and 13 bases lay in between. This CDR3 contains 16 residues. Germline V gene data show CDR1 as SGHTS and CDR2 as YDEGEE. The DNA for the CDR3 is TGTGCCAGCAGCTTGGCCCGTTGGGGGGGGAACACTGAAGCTTTCTTT. It specifies CASSLARWGGNTEAFF.

The genes are TRBV5-1 and TRBJ1-4; tentative D call: TRBD1 (6 bases). V lost 5 bases and J lost 6, with 14 bases in between. Per the germline V gene, CDR1 is SGHRS and CDR2 is YFSETQ. The CDR3 length is 14 residues. The CDR3: CASRPGQLDEKLFF. The CDR3 coding sequence is TGCGCCAGCAGACCCGGACAGCTAGATGAAAAACTGTTTTTT.

This chain links TRBV2 with TRBJ1-2; D possibly corresponds to TRBD1 (6 bases). The CDR3 is 15 amino acids. The V gene's germline CDR1 is SNHLY and CDR2 FYNNEI. V gave up 6 bases and J gave up 0 bases, with 14 bases separating them. CDR3 in amino acids: CASSRDTRANYGYTF. The CDR3 DNA reads as TGTGCCAGCAGCCGGGACACCCGAGCTAACTATGGCTACACCTTC.

This clone was detected only once. The rearrangement joins TRBV28 to TRBJ2-7; D remains ambiguous. V was shortened by 7 bases and J by 4 bases, with 11 bases between the two germline ends. CDR1 is MDHEN and CDR2 is SYDVKM in the germline V gene. The CDR3 runs to 12 residues. The CDR3 here is CASNTGTYEQYF. In nucleotides, the CDR3 is TGTGCCAGCAACACGGGTACTTACGAGCAGTACTTC.

This chain connects TRBV20-1 to TRBJ2-7, with unresolved D. The CDR3 has 11 residues. Trimming cost V 6 bases and J 5 bases, with 11 bases left between them. In germline, CDR1 is DFQATT, CDR2 SNEGSKA (reference sequence). CDR3 bases: TGCAGTGCGTCCCCCTTCCACGAGCAGTACTTC. Protein: CSASPFHEQYF.

This sequence joins TRBV12-5 and TRBJ2-7, with D maybe TRBD1 (6 bases). V lost 5 bases to trimming and J lost 0 bases, with 14 bases between them. Germline V gene lookup returns CDR1 LGHNT and CDR2 FRNRAP. This CDR3 contains 15 residues. CDR3 loop: CASGNHRDLSYEQYF. The CDR3, as DNA: TGTGCTAGTGGTAACCACAGGGACCTCTCCTACGAGCAGTACTTC.

The CDR3 loop reads CASSPGTRVYEQYF. CDR3 nucleotide sequence: TGTGCCAGCTCACCCGGGACTAGAGTCTACGAGCAGTACTTC. The chain has TRBV18 and TRBJ2-7; 8 bases line up with TRBD2. V gave up 3 bases and J gave up 3 bases; unmatched junction bases: 4. This CDR3 is 14 amino acids long. Germline loops: CDR1 KGHSH, CDR2 LQKENI. The entire variable domain, with the rest obtained from reference TRBV18 and TRBJ2-7, is as follows: NAGVMQNPRHLVRRRGQEARLRCSPMKGHSHVYWYRQLPEEGLKFMVYLQKENIIDESGMPKERFSAEFPKEGPSILRIQQVVRGDSAAYFCASSPGTRVYEQYFGPGTRLTVT.